These 23 T cell receptor beta chains were sequenced from one sample in a study of blood T cell repertoires in COVID-19. Produced via immunoSEQ multiplex PCR; TCRdb's table is partial and in-frame only. Of about 52,000 clones listed, more than 80% are singletons. Sequenced: peripheral blood. Receptor source: a human donor in a cohort sampled during active COVID-19.

The chain combines TRBV5-1 with TRBJ1-3; D might be TRBD1 (5 bases). Germline assignment: CDR1 SGHRS and CDR2 YFSETQ. V was pared by 1 base and J by 4 bases, with 12 bases between. There are 15 residues in the CDR3. The CDR3 nucleotides are TGCGCCAGCAGCTTGTCGACAGTGGACGGAAACACCATATATTTT. This translates into CASSLSTVDGNTIYF.

The gene calls are TRBV6-5 and TRBJ2-3; maybe TRBD1 (5 bases). V gave up 1 base and J gave up 3 bases, with 8 bases separating them. CDR1 and CDR2 from the germline V gene are MNHEY and SVGAGI. The length of the CDR3 is 14 residues. The CDR3 DNA follows: TGTGCCAGCAGTTACTATGGACAAACAGATACGCAGTATTTT. Its protein is CASSYYGQTDTQYF.

The chain uses TRBV4-1 and TRBJ2-2; D gene uncertain. The CDR3 runs to 15 residues. The germline V and J ends were trimmed by 2 bases and 2 bases, with 9 bases remaining between them. Germline CDR1 is MGHRA and CDR2 is YSYEKL. The CDR3, as DNA: TGCGCCAGCAGCCAAAATCCTTTTAACACCGGGGAGCTGTTTTTT. Protein: CASSQNPFNTGELFF.

The chain has TRBV2 and TRBJ2-1, with 8 bases that match TRBD1. Trimming removed 8 bases from V and 6 bases from J; junction bases left unmatched: 9. Germline values: CDR1 SNHLY, CDR2 FYNNEI. The CDR3 length is 14 residues. Written as DNA, the CDR3 is TGTGCCAGCCGTAGGACAGGGTACGGCAATGAGCAGTTCTTC. Protein product: CASRRTGYGNEQFF.

V and J are TRBV30 and TRBJ1-2, with D possibly matching TRBD1 (5 bases). The germline CDR1 and CDR2 sequences are GTSNPN and SVGIG (reference sequence). This CDR3 contains 12 residues. Trimming left V 3 bases short and J 7 bases short, with 12 bases between. The CDR3 spells CAWRPWGVGYTF. The CDR3 DNA reads as TGTGCCTGGAGGCCCTGGGGCGTTGGCTACACCTTC.

This clone showed up just once. CDR3 nucleotides: TGTGCCAGCAGCTCAGACCCGGGACTAGCGGGAGGGAATGAGCAGTTCTTC. This encodes CASSSDPGLAGGNEQFF. The rearrangement links TRBV7-2 to TRBJ2-1, with TRBD2 identical over 16 bases. The CDR3 length is 17 residues. With 4 bases clipped from V and 7 bases from J, the junction kept 7 bases outside the gene matches. Germline V gives CDR1 SGHTA, CDR2 FQGNSA.

V gene TRBV27 combines with J gene TRBJ2-7; 7 nucleotides line up with TRBD1. Trimming removed 1 base from V and 4 bases from J; junction bases left unmatched: 1. This CDR3 comprises 13 residues. Germline CDR1 MNHEY, CDR2 SMNVEV (reference sequence). CDR3 residues: CASSLLQGYEQYF. As DNA, the CDR3 is TGTGCCAGCAGTTTATTACAGGGGTACGAGCAGTACTTC.

This chain uses TRBV5-1 with TRBJ1-1; D ambiguous. Germline V gene sequence: CDR1 SGHRS, CDR2 YFSETQ. The V end lost 0 bases, the J end lost 0 bases, and 15 bases lay between the germline ends. There are 17 residues in the CDR3. CDR3 bases: TGCGCCAGCAGCTTGGAGCGAAGCGGCAGGCTGAACACTGAAGCTTTCTTT. It yields the protein CASSLERSGRLNTEAFF.

This clone was recorded once. The chain combines TRBV19 with TRBJ2-7; D may be TRBD2 (6 bases). From germline, CDR1 is LNHDA and CDR2 SQIVND (reference sequence). There are 16 residues in the CDR3. Trimming took off 4 bases at V and 7 bases at J, with 23 bases between the two ends. This CDR3 reads CASSTSPGTGSSEQYF. Here the CDR3 DNA reads TGTGCCAGTAGTACTTCCCCCGGGACTGGGTCGAGTGAGCAGTACTTC.

The chain employs TRBV11-2 and TRBJ2-3; 8 positions agree with TRBD2. Losses at the gene ends were 7 bases for V and 5 bases for J; bases not matched to a gene: 14. In germline, CDR1 is SGHAT, CDR2 FQNNGV. The CDR3 sequence is 16 residues long. As DNA, the CDR3 is TGTGCCAGCACCCAAGGGACTAGGTCGGGAGGAGATACGCAGTATTTT. It specifies CASTQGTRSGGDTQYF.

This clone was recorded a few times. V gene TRBV7-2 combines with J gene TRBJ1-3; tentative D call: TRBD1 (6 bases). The germline V gene has CDR1 SGHTA and CDR2 FQGNSA. V was shortened by 5 bases and J by 2 bases, with 13 bases between the two germline ends. The CDR3 covers 15 residues. CDR3 sequence: CASSQDWTAGNTIYF. The CDR3, as DNA: TGTGCCAGCAGCCAGGACTGGACAGCTGGAAACACCATATATTTT.

The chain combines TRBV6-5 with TRBJ2-1; 7 bases are a match to TRBD1. The CDR3 totals 14 residues. Germline V lookup: CDR1 MNHEY, CDR2 SVGAGI. Trimming cost V 8 bases and J 6 bases; bases outside gene matches: 10. The CDR3 region is CASLYRPGGNEQFF. CDR3 sequence (DNA): TGTGCCAGCTTATACAGGCCAGGGGGCAATGAGCAGTTCTTC.

This chain connects TRBV2 to TRBJ2-6; D is ambiguous. Germline V gives CDR1 SNHLY, CDR2 FYNNEI. Trimming removed 5 bases from V and 4 bases from J, with 12 bases in between. There are 15 residues in the CDR3. For the CDR3, the DNA is TGTGCCAGCAGTTCCCAGGTGTCGGGGGCCAACGTCCTGACTTTC. Translating gives CASSSQVSGANVLTF.

V and J are TRBV5-1 and TRBJ2-1, with a tentative D call TRBD1 (5 bases). The CDR3 extends over 16 amino acids. Trimming removed 0 bases at V and 6 bases at J, with 16 bases between. Per the germline V gene, CDR1 is SGHRS and CDR2 is YFSETQ. CDR3 sequence reads: CASSLVVGASSNEQFF. The CDR3 nucleotides are TGCGCCAGCAGCTTGGTCGTAGGGGCGTCGAGCAATGAGCAGTTCTTC.

The chain has TRBV3-1 (or the pseudogene TRBV3-2) and TRBJ2-7; D possibly corresponds to TRBD1 (6 bases). Trimming removed 3 bases from V and 6 bases from J, with 12 bases in between. Germline CDR1 LGHDT, CDR2 YNNKEL (reference sequence). This CDR3 spans 13 amino acids. CDR3 bases: TGTGCCAGCAGCCAGCGACAGGTGGTCGAGCAGTACTTC. Protein product: CASSQRQVVEQYF.

V and J are TRBV7-2 and TRBJ2-1, with 7 bases lining up with TRBD2. Germline V CDR1 and CDR2: SGHTA, FQGNSA. Germline trimming cut 5 bases from V and 8 bases from J; bases unmatched to any gene: 9. CDR3 length: 14 residues. The CDR3 DNA reads as TGTGCCAGCAGCAAGCCCGGGAGGAGGGATGAGCAGTTCTTC. Protein sequence: CASSKPGRRDEQFF.

The chain uses TRBV7-9 and TRBJ2-5, with a weak D call TRBD1 (6 bases). V was trimmed by 2 bases and J by 5 bases, leaving 18 bases between them. This CDR3 is built from 16 residues. The V gene's germline CDR1 is SEHNR and CDR2 FQNEAQ (reference sequence). This CDR3 reads CASSLRAGAVVETQYF. The DNA of the CDR3 is TGTGCCAGCAGCTTAAGGGCAGGGGCGGTGGTGGAGACCCAGTACTTC.

This chain connects TRBV29-1 to TRBJ2-1, with 8 bases identical to TRBD1. The CDR3 length is 12 residues. The V gene's germline CDR1 is SQVTM and CDR2 ANQGSEA. V shed 6 bases, J shed 7 bases, and the junction held 5 bases outside the gene matches. The CDR3 reads CSVGQGANEQFF. In nucleotides, the CDR3 is TGCAGCGTCGGCCAGGGGGCGAATGAGCAGTTCTTC.

The rearrangement links TRBV29-1 to TRBJ2-7; TRBD2 matches at 7 bases. V was clipped by 5 bases and J by 2 bases; unmatched bases: 6. The CDR3 has 13 residues. The germline CDR1 and CDR2 sequences are SQVTM and ANQGSEA. The CDR3: CSVRASGAYEQYF. CDR3 in DNA: TGCAGCGTTAGGGCTAGCGGTGCCTACGAGCAGTACTTC.

Here the CDR3 DNA reads TGCGCCAGCAGCTTGGGAGGGACAGGGGGAGATACGCAGTATTTT. Protein: CASSLGGTGGDTQYF. The chain uses TRBV5-1 and TRBJ2-3; 11 bases line up with TRBD1. The CDR3 has 15 amino acids. The J segment lost 5 bases and the V segment lost 0 bases, leaving 2 bases of the junction unmatched. Germline V lookup: CDR1 SGHRS, CDR2 YFSETQ.

The chain has TRBV5-8 and TRBJ2-1, with TRBD1 matching 9 bases. V lost 4 bases to trimming and J lost 5 bases; unmatched junction nucleotides: 7. Germline lookup yields CDR1 SGHTS and CDR2 YDEGEE. The CDR3 is 15 residues long. The CDR3 bases are TGTGCCAGCAGCCCCGGACAGGGGACTCACAATGAGCAGTTCTTC. This sequence encodes CASSPGQGTHNEQFF.

The V and J genes are TRBV30 and TRBJ1-1; 11 bases match TRBD1. Trimming took 0 bases from V and 5 from J; bases not matched to a gene: 5. Germline V CDR1 and CDR2: GTSNPN, SVGIG (reference sequence). This CDR3 region has 15 residues. CDR3 loop: CAWSVGQGAGTEAFF. In nucleotides, the CDR3 is TGTGCCTGGAGTGTCGGACAGGGGGCAGGTACTGAAGCTTTCTTT.

The chain joins TRBV7-2 to TRBJ2-7; D possibly corresponds to TRBD1 (6 bases). This CDR3 has 12 amino acids. The germline CDR1 and CDR2 sequences are SGHTA and FQGNSA. V lost 3 bases, J lost 5 bases, and 8 bases lay in between. Here the CDR3 reads CASSLTGHEQYF. The DNA for the CDR3 is TGTGCCAGCAGCTTGACAGGTCACGAGCAGTACTTC.